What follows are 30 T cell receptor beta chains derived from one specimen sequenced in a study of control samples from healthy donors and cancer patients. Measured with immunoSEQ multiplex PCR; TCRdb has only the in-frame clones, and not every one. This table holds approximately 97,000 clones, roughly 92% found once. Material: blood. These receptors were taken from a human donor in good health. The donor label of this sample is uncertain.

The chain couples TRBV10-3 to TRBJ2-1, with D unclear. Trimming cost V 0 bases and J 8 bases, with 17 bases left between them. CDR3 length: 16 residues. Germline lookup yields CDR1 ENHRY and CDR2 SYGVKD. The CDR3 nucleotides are TGTGCCATCAGTGAGTCGGCGGCCATACCTTGGGATGAGCAGTTCTTC. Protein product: CAISESAAIPWDEQFF.

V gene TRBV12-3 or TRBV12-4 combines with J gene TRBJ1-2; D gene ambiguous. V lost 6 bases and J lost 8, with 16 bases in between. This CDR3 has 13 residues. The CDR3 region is CASSPPLHRGYTF. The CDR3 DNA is TGTGCCAGCAGCCCCCCACTCCATAGGGGCTACACCTTC.

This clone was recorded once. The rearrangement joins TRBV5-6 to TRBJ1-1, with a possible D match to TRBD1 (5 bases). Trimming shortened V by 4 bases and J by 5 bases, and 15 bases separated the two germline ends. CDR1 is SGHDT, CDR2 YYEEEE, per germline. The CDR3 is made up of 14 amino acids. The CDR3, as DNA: TGTGCCAGCAGCGCCGTCAACCGGGGGACTGAAGCTTTCTTT. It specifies CASSAVNRGTEAFF.

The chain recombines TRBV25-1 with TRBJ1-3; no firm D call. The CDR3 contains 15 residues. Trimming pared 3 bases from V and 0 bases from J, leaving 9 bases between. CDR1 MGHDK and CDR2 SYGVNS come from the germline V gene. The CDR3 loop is CASSDETSSGNTIYF. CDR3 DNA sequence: TGTGCCAGCAGTGACGAAACCTCCTCTGGAAACACCATATATTTT.

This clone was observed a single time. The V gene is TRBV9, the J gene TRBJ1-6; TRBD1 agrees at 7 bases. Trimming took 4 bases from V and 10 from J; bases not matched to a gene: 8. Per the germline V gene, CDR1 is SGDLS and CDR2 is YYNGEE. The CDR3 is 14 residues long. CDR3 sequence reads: CASSSSGGRSPLHF. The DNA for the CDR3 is TGTGCCAGCAGCTCCTCAGGGGGTCGCTCACCCCTCCACTTT.

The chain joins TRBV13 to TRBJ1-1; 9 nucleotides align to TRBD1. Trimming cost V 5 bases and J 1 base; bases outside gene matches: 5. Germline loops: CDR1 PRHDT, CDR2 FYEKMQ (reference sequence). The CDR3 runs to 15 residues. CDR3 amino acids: CASSRQGQGNTEAFF. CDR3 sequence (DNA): TGTGCCAGCAGCCGCCAGGGACAGGGGAACACTGAAGCTTTCTTT.

The CDR3 coding sequence is TGTGCCAGCAGTCCGGGCGAGGGGGATACGCAGTATTTT. It yields the protein CASSPGEGDTQYF. The chain joins TRBV12-3 or TRBV12-4 to TRBJ2-3; the D gene could be TRBD1 or TRBD2 (5 bases each). There are 13 residues in the CDR3. The ends were cut back, 5 bases at V and 6 bases at J, with 12 bases in the middle.

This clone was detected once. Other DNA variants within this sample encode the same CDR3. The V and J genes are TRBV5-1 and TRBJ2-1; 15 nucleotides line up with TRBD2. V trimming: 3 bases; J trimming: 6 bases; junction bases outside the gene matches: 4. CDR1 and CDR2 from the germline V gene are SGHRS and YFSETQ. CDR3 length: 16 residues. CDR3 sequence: CASSSGLAGGFNEQFF. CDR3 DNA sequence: TGCGCCAGCAGCTCTGGACTAGCGGGGGGGTTCAATGAGCAGTTCTTC.

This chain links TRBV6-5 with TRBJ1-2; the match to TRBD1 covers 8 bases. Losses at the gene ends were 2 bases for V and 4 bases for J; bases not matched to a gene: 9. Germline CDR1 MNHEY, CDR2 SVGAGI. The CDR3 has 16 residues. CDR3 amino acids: CASSYATQGVGYGYTF. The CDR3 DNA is TGTGCCAGCAGTTACGCGACACAGGGGGTTGGCTATGGCTACACCTTC.

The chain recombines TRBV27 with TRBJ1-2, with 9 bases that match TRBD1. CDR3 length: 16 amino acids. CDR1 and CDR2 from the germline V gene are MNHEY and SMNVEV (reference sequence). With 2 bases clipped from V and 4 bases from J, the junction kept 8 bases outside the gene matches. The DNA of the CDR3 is TGTGCCAGCAGTTTAGCCTACAGGGGGCCCAGCTATGGCTACACCTTC. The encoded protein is CASSLAYRGPSYGYTF.

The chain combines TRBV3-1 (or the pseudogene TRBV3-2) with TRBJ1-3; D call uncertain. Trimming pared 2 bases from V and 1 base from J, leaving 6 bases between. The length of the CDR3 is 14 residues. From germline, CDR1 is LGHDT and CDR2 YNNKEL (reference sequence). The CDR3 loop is CASSQTGSGNTIYF. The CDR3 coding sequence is TGTGCCAGCAGCCAAACGGGATCTGGAAACACCATATATTTT.

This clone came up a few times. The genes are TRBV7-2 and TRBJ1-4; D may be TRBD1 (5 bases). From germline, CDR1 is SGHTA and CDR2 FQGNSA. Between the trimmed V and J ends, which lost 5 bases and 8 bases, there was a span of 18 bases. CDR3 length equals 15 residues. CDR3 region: CASSTRTPSSEKLFF. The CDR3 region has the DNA TGTGCCAGCAGCACCCGGACACCCAGCTCCGAAAAACTGTTTTTT. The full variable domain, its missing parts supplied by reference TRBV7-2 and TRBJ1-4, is GAGVSQSPSNKVTEKGKDVELRCDPISGHTALYWYRQSLGQGLEFLIYFQGNSAPDKSGLPSDRFSAERTGGSVSTLTIQRTQQEDSAVYLCASSTRTPSSEKLFFGSGTQLSVL.

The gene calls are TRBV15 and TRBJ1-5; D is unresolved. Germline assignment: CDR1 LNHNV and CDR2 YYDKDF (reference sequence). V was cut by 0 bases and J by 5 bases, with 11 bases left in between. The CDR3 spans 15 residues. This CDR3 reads CATSREGRADQPQHF. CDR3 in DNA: TGTGCCACCAGCAGAGAGGGCAGAGCAGATCAGCCCCAGCATTTT.

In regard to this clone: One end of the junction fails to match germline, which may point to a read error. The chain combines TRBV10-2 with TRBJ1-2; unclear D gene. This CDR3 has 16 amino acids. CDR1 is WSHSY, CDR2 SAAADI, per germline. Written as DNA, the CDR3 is TGCGCCAGCATTGAGCGGATGTTTGAAGCTAACTATGGCTACACCTTC. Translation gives CASIERMFEANYGYTF.

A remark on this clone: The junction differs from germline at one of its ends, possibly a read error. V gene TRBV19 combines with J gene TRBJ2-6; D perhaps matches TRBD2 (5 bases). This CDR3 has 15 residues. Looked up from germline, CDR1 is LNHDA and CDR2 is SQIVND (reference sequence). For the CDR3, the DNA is TGTGCCAGTAGCCCCAGCGGCTCTGGGCCCAACGTCCTGACTTTC. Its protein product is CASSPSGSGPNVLTF.

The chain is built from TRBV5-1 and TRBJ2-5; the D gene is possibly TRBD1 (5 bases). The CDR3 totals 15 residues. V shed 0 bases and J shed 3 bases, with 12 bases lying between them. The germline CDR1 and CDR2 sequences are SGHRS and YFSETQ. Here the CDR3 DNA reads TGCGCCAGCAGCTTGGGAGTAGGCAGGGAAGAGACCCAGTACTTC. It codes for CASSLGVGREETQYF. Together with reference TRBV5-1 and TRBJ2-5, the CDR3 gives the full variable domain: KAGVTQTPRYLIKTRGQQVTLSCSPISGHRSVSWYQQTPGQGLQFLFEYFSETQRNKGNFPGRFSGRQFSNSRSEMNVSTLELGDSALYLCASSLGVGREETQYFGPGTRLLVL.

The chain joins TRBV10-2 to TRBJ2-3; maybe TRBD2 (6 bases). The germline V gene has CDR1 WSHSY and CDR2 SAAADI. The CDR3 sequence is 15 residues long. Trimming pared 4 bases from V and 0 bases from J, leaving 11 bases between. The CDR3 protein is CASSAGGASTDTQYF. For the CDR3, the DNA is TGCGCCAGCAGTGCTGGCGGGGCTAGCACAGATACGCAGTATTTT.

CDR3: CASSPEGQGTDTQYF. CDR3 nucleotides: TGTGCCAGCTCACCTGAAGGACAGGGAACAGATACGCAGTATTTT. V and J are TRBV18 and TRBJ2-3, with TRBD1 identical over 8 bases. The length of the CDR3 is 15 residues. The V gene's germline CDR1 is KGHSH and CDR2 LQKENI. The junction had 5 bases not matched to a gene; V was cut back by 3 bases and J by 3 bases.

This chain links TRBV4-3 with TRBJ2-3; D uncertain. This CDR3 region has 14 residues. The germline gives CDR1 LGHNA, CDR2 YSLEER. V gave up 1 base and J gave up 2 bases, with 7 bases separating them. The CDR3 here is CASSQARYTDTQYF. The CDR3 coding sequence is TGCGCCAGCAGCCAAGCCCGTTACACAGATACGCAGTATTTT.

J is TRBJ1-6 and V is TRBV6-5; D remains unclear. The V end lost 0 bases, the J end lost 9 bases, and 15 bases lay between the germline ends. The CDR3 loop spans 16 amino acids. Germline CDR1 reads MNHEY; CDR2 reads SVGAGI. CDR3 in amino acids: CASSYSNPGLGSPLHF. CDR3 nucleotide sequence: TGTGCCAGCAGTTACTCGAATCCGGGTCTGGGTTCACCCCTCCACTTT.

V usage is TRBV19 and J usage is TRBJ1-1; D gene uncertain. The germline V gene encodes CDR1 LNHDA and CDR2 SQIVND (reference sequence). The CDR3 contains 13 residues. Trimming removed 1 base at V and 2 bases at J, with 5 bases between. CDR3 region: CASSIGGNTEAFF. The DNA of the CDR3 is TGTGCCAGTAGTATAGGCGGTAACACTGAAGCTTTCTTT.

This chain's CDR3 is CASSRPPGGGGNEQFF. For the CDR3, the DNA is TGTGCCAGTAGTAGGCCCCCGGGCGGGGGGGGTAATGAGCAGTTCTTC. The chain combines TRBV19 with TRBJ2-1; 9 bases align to TRBD2. V shed 4 bases and J 7 bases; nucleotides not matched to a gene: 11. The CDR3 has 16 amino acids. Germline V gene sequence: CDR1 LNHDA, CDR2 SQIVND (reference sequence).

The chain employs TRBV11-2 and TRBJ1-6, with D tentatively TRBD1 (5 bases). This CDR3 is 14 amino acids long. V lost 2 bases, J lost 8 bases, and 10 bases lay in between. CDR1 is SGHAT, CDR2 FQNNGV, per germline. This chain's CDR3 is CASSLYGGYSPLHF. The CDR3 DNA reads TGTGCCAGCAGCTTATACGGGGGATATTCACCCCTCCACTTT.

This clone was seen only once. This CDR3 reads CASRLIVATEAFF. CDR3 in DNA: TGTGCCAGCAGACTGATCGTAGCCACTGAAGCTTTCTTT. The chain couples TRBV2 to TRBJ1-1; D remains unclear. There are 13 residues in the CDR3. The V gene lost 6 bases and the J gene lost 4 bases, with 12 bases spanning the gap. Germline V gene lookup returns CDR1 SNHLY and CDR2 FYNNEI.

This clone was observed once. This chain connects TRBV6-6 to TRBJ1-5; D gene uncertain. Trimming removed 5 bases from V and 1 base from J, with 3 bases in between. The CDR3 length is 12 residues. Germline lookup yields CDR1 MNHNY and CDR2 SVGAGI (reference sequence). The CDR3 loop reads CASSGSNQPQHF. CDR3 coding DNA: TGTGCCAGCAGTGGGAGCAATCAGCCCCAGCATTTT.

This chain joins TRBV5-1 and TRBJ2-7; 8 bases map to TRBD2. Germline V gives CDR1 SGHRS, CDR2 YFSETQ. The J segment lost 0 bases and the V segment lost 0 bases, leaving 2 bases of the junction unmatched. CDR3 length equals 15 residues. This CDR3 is CASSLGGTSSYEQYF. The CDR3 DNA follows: TGCGCCAGCAGCTTGGGGGGGACTAGCTCCTACGAGCAGTACTTC.

CDR3 sequence: CASSRDWMTQYF. In DNA, the CDR3 is TGTGCCAGCAGCCGGGACTGGATGACGCAGTATTTT. The chain combines TRBV7-9 with TRBJ2-3; tentatively, D is TRBD2 (6 bases). Germline V gives CDR1 SEHNR, CDR2 FQNEAQ (reference sequence). V gave up 5 bases and J gave up 9 bases, with 12 bases separating them. This CDR3 is built from 12 residues.

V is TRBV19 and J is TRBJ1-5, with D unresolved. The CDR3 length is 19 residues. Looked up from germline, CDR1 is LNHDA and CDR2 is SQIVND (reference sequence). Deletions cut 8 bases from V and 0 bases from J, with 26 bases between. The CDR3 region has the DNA TGTGCCAGTGGTGCGCGGACCTATTCGCCGCAATATAGCAATCAGCCCCAGCATTTT. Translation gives CASGARTYSPQYSNQPQHF.

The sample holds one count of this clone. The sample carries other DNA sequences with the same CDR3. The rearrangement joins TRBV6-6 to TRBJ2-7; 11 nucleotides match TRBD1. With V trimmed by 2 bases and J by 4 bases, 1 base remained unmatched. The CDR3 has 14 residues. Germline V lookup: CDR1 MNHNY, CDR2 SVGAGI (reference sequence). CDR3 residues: CASSYGQGAYEQYF. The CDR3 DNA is TGTGCCAGCAGTTACGGACAGGGGGCATACGAGCAGTACTTC.

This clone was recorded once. This CDR3 reads CASIGGGAWDADTQYF. CDR3 DNA: TGTGCCAGCATCGGCGGGGGGGCCTGGGACGCAGATACGCAGTATTTT. The chain joins TRBV2 to TRBJ2-3; 9 nucleotides agree with TRBD2. CDR1 SNHLY and CDR2 FYNNEI come from the germline V gene. The J segment lost 4 bases and the V segment lost 7 bases, leaving 12 bases of the junction unmatched. This CDR3 is 16 amino acids long.